This passage covers 5 T cell receptor beta chains from one sample sequenced in a study of tumor-infiltrating lymphocytes in primary liver carcinoma. Total RNA amounting to approximately 460 ng was the source from which TCR beta cDNA was made with a constant-region primer. Construction of TCR beta libraries relied on three successive nested multiplex PCR rounds employing slightly modified ARM-PCR. Investigators reported that the first two PCR rounds, at about 11 cycles each, used TRBV1-TRBV30 forward primers with a C-beta reverse primer. One entry per CDR3 protein results from TCRdb running MiXCR on the multiplex PCR reads. The sample has tens of thousands of distinct CDR3 sequences; 71% are singletons. From unsorted bulk tissue weighing roughly 18-30 mg, DNA and RNA were co-extracted. The sequencing sample was made of liver tumor tissue from sampling region 3. The subset is: tumor region T3, left-lateral pole. Source of these receptors: a woman aged 30 to 39 with primary liver carcinoma and hepatitis B virus infection.

Worth noting for this clonotype: Since a much larger clone is just one base distant, this may be a read error. This chain uses TRBV14 with TRBJ1-1; D not resolved. In germline, CDR1 is SGHDN, CDR2 FVKESK. There are 12 residues in the CDR3. Trimming removed 0 bases at V and 6 bases at J, with 5 bases between. The DNA for the CDR3 is TGTGCCAGCAGCCAAGACTGGGCTGAAGCTTTCTTT. It yields the protein CASSQDWAEAFF.

The chain joins TRBV4-3 to TRBJ2-3; 12 nucleotides align to TRBD2. CDR3 length: 17 amino acids. The V gene's germline CDR1 is LGHNA and CDR2 YSLEER. The ends lost 1 base at V and 3 bases at J; junction bases unmatched: 5. CDR3 region: CASSQGLAGGPTDTQYF. DNA of the CDR3: TGCGCCAGCAGCCAAGGTCTAGCGGGAGGGCCAACAGATACGCAGTATTTT.

With respect to this clonotype: The junction departs from germline at one end; a sequencing error may be responsible. The V call is TRBV5-4, the J call TRBJ1-4; 7 bases agree with TRBD1. The CDR3 totals 15 residues. Germline-derived CDR1 and CDR2 are SGHNT and YYREEE (reference sequence). The CDR3: CASGFNRGLNEKLFF. CDR3 in DNA: TGTGCCAGCGGCTTCAACAGGGGACTCAATGAAAAACTGTTTTTT.

Only one count was recorded for this clonotype. One junction end disagrees with the germline gene, perhaps due to a read error. The CDR3 protein is CANSHRGTPIEQFF. CDR3 in DNA: TGTGCCAACAGCCACCGAGGGACACCCATTGAGCAGTTCTTC. The chain uses TRBV11-2 and TRBJ2-1; perhaps TRBD1 as D (6 bases). Germline CDR1 reads SGHAT; CDR2 reads FQNNGV. The CDR3 contains 14 residues.

CDR3 sequence: CASRYTGGIAEAFF. For the CDR3, the DNA is TGTGCCAGCAGATATACAGGTGGGATAGCTGAAGCTTTCTTT. The chain combines TRBV11-2 with TRBJ1-1, with TRBD1 as a possible D gene (5 bases). The CDR3 extends over 14 amino acids. Looked up from germline, CDR1 is SGHAT and CDR2 is FQNNGV. V lost 6 bases, J lost 6 bases, and 17 bases lay in between.